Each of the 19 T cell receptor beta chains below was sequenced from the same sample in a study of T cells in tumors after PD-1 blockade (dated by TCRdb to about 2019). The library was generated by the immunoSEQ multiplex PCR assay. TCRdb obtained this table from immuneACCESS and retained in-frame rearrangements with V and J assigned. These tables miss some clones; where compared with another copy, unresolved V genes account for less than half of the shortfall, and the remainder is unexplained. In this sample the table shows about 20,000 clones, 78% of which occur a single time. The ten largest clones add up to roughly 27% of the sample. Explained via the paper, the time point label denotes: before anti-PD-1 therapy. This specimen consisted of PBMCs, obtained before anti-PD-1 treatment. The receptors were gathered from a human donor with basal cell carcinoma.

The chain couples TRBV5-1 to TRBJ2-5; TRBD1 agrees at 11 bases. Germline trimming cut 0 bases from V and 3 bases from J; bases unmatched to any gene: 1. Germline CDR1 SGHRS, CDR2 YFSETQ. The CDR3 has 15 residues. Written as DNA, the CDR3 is TGCGCCAGCAGCTTGGGGACAGGGGGCAAAGAGACCCAGTACTTC. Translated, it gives CASSLGTGGKETQYF.

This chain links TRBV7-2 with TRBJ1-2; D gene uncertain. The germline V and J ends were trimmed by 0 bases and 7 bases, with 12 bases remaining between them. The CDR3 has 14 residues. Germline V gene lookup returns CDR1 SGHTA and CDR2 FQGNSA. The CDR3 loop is CASSLAVSLSGYTF. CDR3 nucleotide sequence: TGTGCCAGCAGCTTAGCGGTTAGTTTGTCTGGCTACACCTTC.

CDR3: CASSNDGSGSPLHF. The DNA for the CDR3 is TGTGCCAGCAGTAATGACGGATCGGGTTCACCCCTCCACTTT. This chain connects TRBV6-5 to TRBJ1-6; D not resolved. Germline V gene lookup returns CDR1 MNHEY and CDR2 SVGAGI. The germline V and J ends were trimmed by 5 bases and 9 bases, with 14 bases remaining between them. The length of the CDR3 is 14 residues.

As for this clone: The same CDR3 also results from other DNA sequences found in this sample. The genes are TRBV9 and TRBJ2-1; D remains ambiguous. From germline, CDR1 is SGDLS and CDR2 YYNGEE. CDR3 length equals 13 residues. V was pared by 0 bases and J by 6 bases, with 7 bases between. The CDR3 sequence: CASSVGSSNEQFF. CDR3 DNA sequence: TGTGCCAGCAGCGTAGGATCTTCCAATGAGCAGTTCTTC.

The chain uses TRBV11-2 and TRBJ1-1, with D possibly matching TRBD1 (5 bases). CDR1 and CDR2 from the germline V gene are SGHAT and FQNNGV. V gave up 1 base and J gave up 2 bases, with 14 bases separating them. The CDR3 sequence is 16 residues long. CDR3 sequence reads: CASSLGSGEANTEAFF. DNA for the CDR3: TGTGCCAGCAGCTTAGGTTCGGGGGAGGCTAACACTGAAGCTTTCTTT.

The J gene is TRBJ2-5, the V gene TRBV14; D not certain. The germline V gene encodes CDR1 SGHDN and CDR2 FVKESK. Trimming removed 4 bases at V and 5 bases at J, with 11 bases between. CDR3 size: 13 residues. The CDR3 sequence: CASSPLGLETQYF. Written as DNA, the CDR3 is TGTGCCAGCAGCCCCCTCGGGTTGGAGACCCAGTACTTC.

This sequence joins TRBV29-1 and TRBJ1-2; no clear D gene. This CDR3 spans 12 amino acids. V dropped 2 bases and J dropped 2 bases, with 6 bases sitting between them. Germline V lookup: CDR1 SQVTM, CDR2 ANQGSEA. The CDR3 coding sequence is TGCAGCGTTGAATCCGGAAACTATGGCTACACCTTC. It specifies CSVESGNYGYTF.

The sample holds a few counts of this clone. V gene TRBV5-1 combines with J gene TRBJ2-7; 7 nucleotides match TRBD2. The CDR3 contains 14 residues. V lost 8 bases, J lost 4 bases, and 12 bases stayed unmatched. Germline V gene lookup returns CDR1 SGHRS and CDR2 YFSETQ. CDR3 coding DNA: TGCGCCAGGAGCGCCCGGGAGGACTGGTACGAGCAGTACTTC. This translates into CARSAREDWYEQYF.

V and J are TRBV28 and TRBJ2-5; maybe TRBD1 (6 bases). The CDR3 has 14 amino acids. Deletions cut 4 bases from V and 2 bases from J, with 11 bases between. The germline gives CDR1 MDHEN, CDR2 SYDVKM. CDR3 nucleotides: TGTGCCAGCAGTTCCCCGACAGGACAAGAGACCCAGTACTTC. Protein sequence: CASSSPTGQETQYF.

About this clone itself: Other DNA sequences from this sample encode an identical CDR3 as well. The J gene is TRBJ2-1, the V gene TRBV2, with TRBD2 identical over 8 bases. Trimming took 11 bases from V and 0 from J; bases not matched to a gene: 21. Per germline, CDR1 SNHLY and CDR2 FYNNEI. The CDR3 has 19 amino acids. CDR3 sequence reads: CAPCHGGAGAGSSYNEQFF. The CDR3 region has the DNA TGTGCCCCCTGTCACGGGGGGGCGGGGGCGGGGAGCTCCTACAATGAGCAGTTCTTC.

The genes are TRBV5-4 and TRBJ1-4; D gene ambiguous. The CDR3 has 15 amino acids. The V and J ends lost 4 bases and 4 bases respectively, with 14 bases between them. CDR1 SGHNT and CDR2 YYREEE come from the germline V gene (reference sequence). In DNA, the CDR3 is TGTGCCAGCAGCAGAGACCCGGATGTTAATGAAAAACTGTTTTTT. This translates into CASSRDPDVNEKLFF.

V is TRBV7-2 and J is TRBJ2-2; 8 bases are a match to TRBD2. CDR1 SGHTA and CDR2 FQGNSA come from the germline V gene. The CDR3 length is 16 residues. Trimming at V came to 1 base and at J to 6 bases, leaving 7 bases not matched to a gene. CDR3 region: CASSLGGLAVPGELFF. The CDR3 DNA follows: TGTGCCAGCAGCTTAGGAGGACTAGCCGTACCCGGGGAGCTGTTTTTT.

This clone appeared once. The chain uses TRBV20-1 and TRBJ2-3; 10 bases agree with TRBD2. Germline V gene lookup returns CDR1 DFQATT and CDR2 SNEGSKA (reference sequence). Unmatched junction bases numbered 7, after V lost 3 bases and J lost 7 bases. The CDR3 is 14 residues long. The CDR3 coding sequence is TGCAGTGCTAGTCCTAGCGGGGGTCTCCATACGCAGTATTTT. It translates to CSASPSGGLHTQYF.

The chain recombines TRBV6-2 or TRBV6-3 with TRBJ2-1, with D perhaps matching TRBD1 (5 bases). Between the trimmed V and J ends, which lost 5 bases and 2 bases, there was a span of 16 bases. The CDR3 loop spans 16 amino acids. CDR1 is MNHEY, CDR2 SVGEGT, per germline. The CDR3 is CASSTLKDTPYNEQFF. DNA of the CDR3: TGTGCCAGCAGTACTTTGAAGGACACGCCCTACAATGAGCAGTTCTTC.

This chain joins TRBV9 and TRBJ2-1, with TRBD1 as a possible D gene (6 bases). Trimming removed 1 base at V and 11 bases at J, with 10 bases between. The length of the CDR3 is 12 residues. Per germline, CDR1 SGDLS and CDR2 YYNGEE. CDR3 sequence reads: CASSVQGNKQFF. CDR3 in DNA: TGTGCCAGCAGCGTACAGGGGAATAAGCAGTTCTTC.

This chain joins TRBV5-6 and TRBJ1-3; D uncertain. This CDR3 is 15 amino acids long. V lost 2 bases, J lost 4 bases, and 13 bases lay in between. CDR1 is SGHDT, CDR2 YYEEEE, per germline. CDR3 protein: CASSFLPQVGNTIYF. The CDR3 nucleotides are TGTGCCAGCAGCTTTTTGCCCCAAGTAGGAAACACCATATATTTT.

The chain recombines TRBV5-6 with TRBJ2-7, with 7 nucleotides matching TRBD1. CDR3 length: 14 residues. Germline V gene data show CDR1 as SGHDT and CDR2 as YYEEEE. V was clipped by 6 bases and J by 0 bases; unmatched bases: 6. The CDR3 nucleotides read TGTGCCAGCACCAGGGGGAACCCCTCCTACGAGCAGTACTTC. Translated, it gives CASTRGNPSYEQYF.

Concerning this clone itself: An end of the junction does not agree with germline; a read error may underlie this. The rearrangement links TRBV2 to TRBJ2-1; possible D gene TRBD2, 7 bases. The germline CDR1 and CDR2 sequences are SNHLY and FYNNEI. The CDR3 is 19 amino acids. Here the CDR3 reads CARSEGGARVGSSYNEQFF. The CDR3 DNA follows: TGTGCCCGCAGTGAAGGGGGGGCGCGGGTGGGGAGCTCCTACAATGAGCAGTTCTTC.

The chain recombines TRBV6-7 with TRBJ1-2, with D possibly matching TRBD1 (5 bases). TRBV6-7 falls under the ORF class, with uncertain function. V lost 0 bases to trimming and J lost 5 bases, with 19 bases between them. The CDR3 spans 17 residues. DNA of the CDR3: TGTGCCAGCAGTTACTCCGATTGCGGGGGGAGACCGTATGGCTACACCTTC. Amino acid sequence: CASSYSDCGGRPYGYTF.